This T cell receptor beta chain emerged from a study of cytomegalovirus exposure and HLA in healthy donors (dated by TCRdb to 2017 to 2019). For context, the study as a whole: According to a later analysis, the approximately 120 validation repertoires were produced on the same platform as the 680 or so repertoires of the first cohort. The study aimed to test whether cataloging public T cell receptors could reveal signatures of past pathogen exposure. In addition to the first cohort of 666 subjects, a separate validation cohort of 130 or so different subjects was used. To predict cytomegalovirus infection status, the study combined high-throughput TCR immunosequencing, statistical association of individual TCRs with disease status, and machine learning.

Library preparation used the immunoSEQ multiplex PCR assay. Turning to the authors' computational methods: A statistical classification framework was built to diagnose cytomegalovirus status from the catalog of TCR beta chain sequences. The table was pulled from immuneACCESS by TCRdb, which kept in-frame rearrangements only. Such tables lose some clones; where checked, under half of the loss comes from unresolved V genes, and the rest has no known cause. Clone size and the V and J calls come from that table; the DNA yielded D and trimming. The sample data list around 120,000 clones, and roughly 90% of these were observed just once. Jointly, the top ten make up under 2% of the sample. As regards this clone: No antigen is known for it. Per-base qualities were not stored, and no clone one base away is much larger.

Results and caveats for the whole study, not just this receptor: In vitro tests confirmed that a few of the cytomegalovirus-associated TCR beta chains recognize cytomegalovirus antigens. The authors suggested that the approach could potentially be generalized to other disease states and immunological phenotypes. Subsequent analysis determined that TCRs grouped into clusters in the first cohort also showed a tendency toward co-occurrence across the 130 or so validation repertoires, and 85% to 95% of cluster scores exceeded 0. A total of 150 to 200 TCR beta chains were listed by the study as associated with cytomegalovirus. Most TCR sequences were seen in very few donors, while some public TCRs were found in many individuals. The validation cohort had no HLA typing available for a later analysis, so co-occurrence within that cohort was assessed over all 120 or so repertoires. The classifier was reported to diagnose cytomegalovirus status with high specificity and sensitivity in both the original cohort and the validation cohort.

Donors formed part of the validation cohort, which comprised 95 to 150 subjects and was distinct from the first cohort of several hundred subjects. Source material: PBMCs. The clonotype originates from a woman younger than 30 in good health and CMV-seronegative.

CDR3 protein: CASSETSGEYNEQFF. The nucleotides are TGTGCCAGCAGTGAAACTAGCGGGGAATACAATGAGCAGTTCTTC. The rearrangement combines TRBV25-1 with TRBJ2-1, with 10 bases aligning to TRBD2. Including cysteine and phenylalanine, the CDR3 has 15 amino acids. Only CDR3 DNA is held: 45 bases, read in frame from base 1. The germline V gene provides CDR1 MGHDK and CDR2 SYGVNS. V lost 2 bases and J lost 4 bases, and the count of bases not matched to a germline gene is 2. Reference TRBV25-1 and TRBJ2-1 proteins supply the regions before and after the CDR3; the full variable domain is: EADIYQTPRYLVIGTGKKITLECSQTMGHDKMYWYQQDPGMELHLIHYSYGVNSTEKGDLSSESTVSRIRTEHFPLTLESARPSHTSQYLCASSETSGEYNEQFFGPGTRLTVL.